The clone carrying this TCR beta chain occurred a few times. The target antigen is unknown. The V end lost 7 bases, the J end lost 1 base, and 14 bases lay between the germline ends. CDR3 length equals 14 residues. The germline V gene encodes CDR1 KGHSH and CDR2 LQKENI. The sample belongs to a study of OX40 agonist ivuxolimab in advanced cancers. Method: immunoSEQ multiplex PCR; TCRdb's copy keeps in-frame clones and lacks some. In the table there are 25,000 to 35,000 clones, approximately 86% of which are singletons. Whole-study results and caveats: There were, on average, more expanded clones in CD8+ T cells than in CD4+.

The sequence was obtained from an adult with an advanced solid tumor such as melanoma, head and neck, liver or kidney cancer. Sequenced here: CD4+ or CD8+ T cells sorted from blood, sampled in a trial of the OX40 agonist ivuxolimab. V gene TRBV18 combines with J gene TRBJ2-7, with unresolved D. The CDR3 reads CASLGDARSYEQYF. CDR3 bases: TGTGCCAGCTTAGGAGACGCACGATCCTACGAGCAGTACTTC.